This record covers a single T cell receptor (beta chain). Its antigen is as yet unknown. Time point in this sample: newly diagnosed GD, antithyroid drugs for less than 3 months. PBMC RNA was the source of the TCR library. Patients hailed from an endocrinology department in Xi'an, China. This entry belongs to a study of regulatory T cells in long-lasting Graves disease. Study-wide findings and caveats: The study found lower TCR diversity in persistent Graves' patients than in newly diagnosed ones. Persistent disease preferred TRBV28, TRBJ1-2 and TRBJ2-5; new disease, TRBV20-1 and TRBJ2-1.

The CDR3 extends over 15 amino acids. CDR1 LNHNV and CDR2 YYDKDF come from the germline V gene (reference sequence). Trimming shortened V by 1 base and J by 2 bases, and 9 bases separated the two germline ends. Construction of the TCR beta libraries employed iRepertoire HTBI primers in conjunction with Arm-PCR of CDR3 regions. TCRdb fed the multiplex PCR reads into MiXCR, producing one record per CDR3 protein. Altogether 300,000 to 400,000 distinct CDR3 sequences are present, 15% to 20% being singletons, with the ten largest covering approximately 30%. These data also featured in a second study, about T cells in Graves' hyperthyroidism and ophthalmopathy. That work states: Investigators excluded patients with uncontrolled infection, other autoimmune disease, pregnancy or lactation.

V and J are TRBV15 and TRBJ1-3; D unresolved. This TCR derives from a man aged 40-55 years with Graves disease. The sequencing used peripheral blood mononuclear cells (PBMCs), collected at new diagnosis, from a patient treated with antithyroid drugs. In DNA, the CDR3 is TGTGCCACCAGCAGAGGAAGGGTTGCTGGAAACACCATATATTTT. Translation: CATSRGRVAGNTIYF.